This T cell receptor (beta chain) was sequenced during a study of tumor-infiltrating lymphocytes in primary liver carcinoma. Notes on the study in general: Overlap in tumor-adjacent and tumor-blood pairs fell below that of tumor region pairs.

About this clonotype itself: Its specificity is not known. The conserved closing phenylalanine or tryptophan is absent in this CDR3, likely reflecting a read error. Because the CDR3's place on the DNA is in doubt, the DNA is left out and the CDR3 is given as listed by TCRdb.

For each extraction, RNA and DNA were obtained together from about 20-30 mg of unsorted bulk tissue. The study sampled five separate regions from each tumor. A primer matching the constant region was used to make TCR beta cDNA from approximately 500 ng of total RNA. Libraries for TCR beta were built through three nested multiplex PCR rounds, which together made up a slightly modified ARM-PCR procedure. Each CDR3 protein gets one entry after TCRdb re-called the multiplex PCR reads with MiXCR. Among 25,000 to 30,000 distinct CDR3 sequences listed, about 73% were seen once. The sample was liver tumor tissue from sampling region 3. As to subset: tumor region T3, left-lateral pole. The sequence was obtained from a man aged 40-50 years with primary liver carcinoma and hepatitis B virus infection.

CDR3 residues: CASSLRPAIGIFGYNL. V usage is TRBV5-5 and J usage is TRBJ1-2. Ends included, the CDR3 has 16 residues. Germline values: CDR1 SGHKS, CDR2 YYEKEE (reference sequence).